Sequencing of this T cell receptor beta chain was carried out in a study of shared clonotypes between healthy human individuals (dated by TCRdb to 2018 to 2021). About the investigation overall: Three men and two women, aged 18 to 49 years, made up the cohort. For each donor, CD4 naive and CD4 memory were each run on three plates, CD8 naive on two plates, and CD8 memory on one plate. To estimate repertoire size and how much clonotype sharing occurs between individuals, the study deeply sequenced the blood TCR repertoires of five healthy adults. Different laboratories and diverse techniques were used to prepare libraries and sequence TCR repertoires, to increase sequencing depth and limit assay-specific biases. Between about 0.85 and 8.9 billion PBMCs per donor were obtained by leukapheresis.

On this clone: The target of this receptor is not known. Base-call qualities are not available, and no considerably larger clone is one nucleotide away.

V loses 7 bases of germline sequence and J loses 0 bases, and the interval between the two ends is 19 bases. The cysteine opens and the phenylalanine closes a CDR3 of 17 amino acids. The entry retains the CDR3 DNA only, 51 bases that are in frame from base 1. CDR1 and CDR2 were assigned from the germline V gene as SNHLY and FYNNEI. CD8 naive samples were CD45RO-negative cells positively selected for CCR7, giving a CD45RA+CCR7+ population that excluded TemRA cells. The donors were healthy, HIV-negative adults who had no recently reported acute infections or vaccinations. All donors were Caucasian adults living in Nashville, Tennessee, USA. After blood collection by leukapheresis, PBMCs were isolated using Ficoll-Histopaque density gradient centrifugation and then cryopreserved in the vapor phase of liquid nitrogen. Analytical flow cytometry was used to check the purity and quantity of every magnetically sorted T cell population. Each sorted fraction had its genomic DNA isolated and then quantified by UV absorbance on a Nanodrop 2000c.

TCR CDR3 regions were amplified from genomic DNA by multiplex PCR using the deep immunoSEQ assay. Extracted genomic DNA from each cell subset was distributed evenly across all wells of several immunoSEQ 96-well plates, and each plate was treated as a replicate. For sorted subsets, approximately 190 ng genomic DNA, equal to tens of thousands of T cell genomes, was loaded into each replicate PCR. Purified libraries were measured with a Qubit 3.0 fluorometer, size-checked on a Bioanalyzer 2100, and measured again with the KAPA Library Quantification kit. Every immunoSEQ 96-well plate was sequenced on a separate single-read 150-cycle Illumina NextSeq 550 flow cell. For the original study's pipeline: Because only junctional sequences without quality scores were contained in the immunoSEQ output, filtering matching that applied to full-length reads could not be performed. To assign V/J genes and CDR3, sequences were annotated against IMGT germline references using PyIR, a Python wrapper for IgBLAST v1.9. Reads with weak V/J assignments (E-value above 1e-6), missing CDR3, stop codons, out-of-frame junctions, or ambiguous translated residues were removed. V3J clonotypes were defined by identical inferred V gene, J gene, and CDR3 amino acid sequence. Percentage overlap between repertoires was computed as shared unique clonotypes divided by the size of the smaller repertoire. RTK rarefaction, the Chao1 estimator, and Recon v2.1 estimates of unobserved clonotypes were used to assess repertoire richness. OLGA was used to compute generation probabilities for all TCRbeta clonotypes that the gDNA method yielded from a few donors. Entries here come from immuneACCESS through TCRdb and include only in-frame sequences with V and J called. Some clones fail to appear in such tables; in the studies checked, an unresolved V gene covers under half of the shortfall, and the cause of the remainder is unknown. V and J calls and clone size follow that table, whereas D and trimming were derived from the DNA. The sample data list millions of clones, and about 94% of these were observed just once. The ten largest clones represent about 1.1% of the sample.

The investigation overall reported the following: Because the study included a small number of donors, the genetic and exposure-history diversity represented was limited. Larger estimated clonotype richness was generally found for naive subsets than for memory subsets. Sampling was restricted to blood, and TCR repertoires in tissues likely differ from the TCR repertoires found in blood. Clonotypes shared by all four sorted-subset donors showed higher generation probabilities than non-shared clonotypes. When several donors were compared, the shared fraction of clonotypes was around 5.1% for naive CD4, 3.5% for naive CD8, about 2.4% for memory CD4, and around 0.37% for memory CD8. Pairwise subsampling led to the expectation that sequencing depth would affect the degree of clonotype sharing among donors. Incomplete sequencing was indicated by rarefaction of sorted-subset datasets, despite the large sequencing depth.

Sequenced input: naive CD8+ T cells sorted from blood. The cell subset or site label for this specimen denotes: CD45RA+CCR7+. This receptor was obtained from a man aged 18-30 years in good health. Recombination connected TRBV2 to TRBJ2-1, and the D gene may be TRBD2, 7 bases matching. The nucleotide sequence is given as TGTGCCAGCATGGACAGCGGGGCGACGAGCTCCTACAATGAGCAGTTCTTC. Translated, it reads CASMDSGATSSYNEQFF.